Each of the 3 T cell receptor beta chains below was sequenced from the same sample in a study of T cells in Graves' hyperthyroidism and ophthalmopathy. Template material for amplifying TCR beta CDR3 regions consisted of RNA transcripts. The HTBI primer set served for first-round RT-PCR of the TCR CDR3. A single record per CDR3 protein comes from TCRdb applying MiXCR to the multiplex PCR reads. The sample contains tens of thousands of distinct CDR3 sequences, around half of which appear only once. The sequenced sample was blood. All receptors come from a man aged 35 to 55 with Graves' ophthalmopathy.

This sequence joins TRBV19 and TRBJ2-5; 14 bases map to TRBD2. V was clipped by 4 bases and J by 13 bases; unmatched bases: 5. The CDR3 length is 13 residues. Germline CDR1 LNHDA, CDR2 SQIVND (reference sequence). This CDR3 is CASSTGTSGSAYF. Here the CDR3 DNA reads TGTGCCAGTAGTACCGGGACTAGCGGGAGCGCGTACTTC.

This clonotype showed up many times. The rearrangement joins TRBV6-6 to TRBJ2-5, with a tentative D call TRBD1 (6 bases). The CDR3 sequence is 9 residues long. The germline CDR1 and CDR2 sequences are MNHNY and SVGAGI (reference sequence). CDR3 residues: CATGETQYF. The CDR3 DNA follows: TGTGCTACAGGGGAGACCCAGTACTTC.

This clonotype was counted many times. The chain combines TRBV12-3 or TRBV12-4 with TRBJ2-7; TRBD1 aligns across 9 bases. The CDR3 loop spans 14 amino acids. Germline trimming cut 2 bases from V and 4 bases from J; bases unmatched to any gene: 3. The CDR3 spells CASSLKGQGYEQYF. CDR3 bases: TGTGCCAGCAGTTTAAAGGGACAGGGTTACGAGCAGTACTTC.